The clone carrying this TCR beta chain was seen ten or more times. The ends were cut back, 1 base at V and 1 base at J, with 10 bases in the middle. The CDR3 contains 14 residues. CDR1 and CDR2 (germline): DFQATT, SNEGSKA (reference sequence). MiXCR, run by TCRdb on the RACE reads, gives a single entry per CDR3 protein. This table holds around 380,000 distinct CDR3 sequences, approximately 4.4% found once. As for time point: patch test 1, 2 weeks after DPC sensitization. The treatment: therapeutic diphenylcyclopropenone sensitization with weekly scalp DPC. The record originates from a study of human T cells and chemical hapten exposure.

The clonotype originates from a woman in her fifties or sixties with alopecia areata. Some clones in this sample may be carry-over from other donors' samples. The sequencing used whole blood, collected in connection with sensitization to the hapten diphenylcyclopropenone (DPC). The genes are TRBV20-1 and TRBJ1-1; TRBD1 is a possible D gene (5 bases). CDR3 sequence (DNA): TGCAGTGCTAGAGCTGGCGGGGCGAACACTGAAGCTTTCTTT. This codes for CSARAGGANTEAFF.